The next 23 T cell receptor beta chains were all read from a single sample in a study of beta chain features in type 1 diabetes. Every bit of the isolated RNA underwent reverse transcription, so sequencing read expressed TCRB transcripts. The table came from immunoSEQ multiplex PCR; TCRdb's copy has only in-frame clones and leaves some out. The sample comprises around 300,000 clones, 8% of which are singletons, and about 0.93% rests with the top ten. Sequenced: central memory CD4+ T cells from blood. Receptors were obtained from a woman between 18 and 30 years old in good health.

This clone has more than one count but fewer than ten. In the same sample, other DNA sequences code for this CDR3. V is TRBV6-5 and J is TRBJ1-5; D remains ambiguous. Germline V gives CDR1 MNHEY, CDR2 SVGAGI. CDR3 length: 14 residues. Trimming stripped 5 bases from V and 0 bases from J, with 8 bases between. The DNA for the CDR3 is TGTGCCAGCAGTCGGTCGGGTAGCAATCAGCCCCAGCATTTT. Translating it yields CASSRSGSNQPQHF.

The sample holds a few counts of this clone. This chain connects TRBV10-2 to TRBJ1-5; D not certain. Germline V gives CDR1 WSHSY, CDR2 SAAADI. The ends were cut back, 2 bases at V and 8 bases at J, with 10 bases in the middle. There are 13 residues in the CDR3. CDR3 protein: CASSEVRREPQHF. The CDR3 bases are TGCGCCAGCAGTGAGGTACGGAGGGAGCCCCAGCATTTT.

The rearrangement uses TRBV28 and TRBJ1-2; D not resolved. The CDR3 sequence is 14 residues long. The germline V gene has CDR1 MDHEN and CDR2 SYDVKM. V lost 6 bases, J lost 4 bases, and 15 bases lay in between. DNA of the CDR3: TGTGCCAGCAGCCTGGACTTTAACGGCTATGGCTACACCTTC. It specifies CASSLDFNGYGYTF.

This clone was seen many times. Distinct nucleotide sequences in the sample also encode this CDR3. The chain has TRBV27 and TRBJ1-4, with 8 bases fitting TRBD1. Trimming took 5 bases from V and 8 from J; bases not matched to a gene: 4. The V gene's germline CDR1 is MNHEY and CDR2 SMNVEV (reference sequence). The CDR3 loop spans 13 amino acids. CDR3 sequence reads: CASSPRTGEKLFF. The DNA of the CDR3 is TGTGCCAGCAGTCCGCGGACAGGGGAAAAACTGTTTTTT.

This clone has at least ten counts. The CDR3 region has the DNA TGTGCCAGCAGCTTCCGGGAGTACACTGAAGCTTTCTTT. It encodes CASSFREYTEAFF. The rearrangement joins TRBV5-4 to TRBJ1-1; D is ambiguous. Trimming removed 2 bases at V and 3 bases at J, with 8 bases between. CDR1 is SGHNT and CDR2 is YYREEE in the germline V gene (reference sequence). This CDR3 has 13 amino acids.

In its sample, this clone was seen a few times. The V call is TRBV18, the J call TRBJ2-7; D possibly uses TRBD1 or TRBD2 (5 bases each). Trimming left V 5 bases short and J 3 bases short, with 14 bases between. Germline V gene data show CDR1 as KGHSH and CDR2 as LQKENI. The CDR3 covers 14 residues. CDR3 sequence: CASSSGTGGYEQYF. The CDR3 nucleotides read TGTGCCAGCTCATCCGGGACGGGCGGCTACGAGCAGTACTTC.

This clone was seen more than once but under ten times. This chain joins TRBV6-5 and TRBJ2-3; weak D call: TRBD1 (6 bases). CDR3 length equals 14 residues. V dropped 6 bases and J dropped 2 bases, with 12 bases sitting between them. From germline, CDR1 is MNHEY and CDR2 SVGAGI. The CDR3 bases are TGTGCCAGCAGGAAAGGACAGATCACAGATACGCAGTATTTT. Amino acid sequence: CASRKGQITDTQYF.

The V gene is TRBV2, the J gene TRBJ2-3, with no clear D. CDR3 length: 14 amino acids. V was trimmed by 8 bases and J by 4 bases, leaving 16 bases between them. Germline V gives CDR1 SNHLY, CDR2 FYNNEI. For the CDR3, the DNA is TGTGCCAGCGCGGCGCCCTGGTCCTCAGATACGCAGTATTTT. Its translation: CASAAPWSSDTQYF.

This chain uses TRBV4-2 with TRBJ1-4; the D is unclear. Trimming left V 0 bases short and J 8 bases short, with 7 bases between. Germline-derived CDR1 and CDR2 are LGHNA and YNFKEQ. The CDR3 extends over 13 amino acids. In DNA, the CDR3 is TGTGCCAGCAGCCAAGATTTAGGGGAAAAACTGTTTTTT. Amino acids: CASSQDLGEKLFF.

The V and J genes are TRBV19 and TRBJ2-7; D not certain. CDR1 is LNHDA and CDR2 is SQIVND in the germline V gene (reference sequence). CDR3 size: 13 residues. V gave up 9 bases and J gave up 7 bases, with 19 bases separating them. The CDR3 DNA reads as TGTGCCAGACTATTTGGCAGGCGAGAAGAGCAGTACGTC. Encoded protein: CARLFGRREEQYV.

The chain employs TRBV2 and TRBJ2-6; the D gene is possibly TRBD1 (5 bases). Germline V lookup: CDR1 SNHLY, CDR2 FYNNEI. The germline V and J ends were trimmed by 6 bases and 2 bases, with 8 bases remaining between them. This CDR3 contains 14 residues. CDR3 nucleotides: TGTGCCAGCAGACAGGAACCTGGGGCCAACGTCCTGACTTTC. Its protein product is CASRQEPGANVLTF.

The gene calls are TRBV4-1 and TRBJ2-7; 7 bases match TRBD1. The CDR3 runs to 14 residues. The germline gives CDR1 MGHRA, CDR2 YSYEKL. Trimming took 1 base from V and 7 from J; bases not matched to a gene: 7. The DNA of the CDR3 is TGCGCCAGCAGCCAAGTGGGGACAGCACGGGAGCAGTACGTC. The encoded protein is CASSQVGTAREQYV.

This chain links TRBV5-1 with TRBJ2-1; TRBD2 aligns across 12 bases. This CDR3 spans 15 amino acids. J lost 9 bases, V lost 1 base, and 5 bases had no gene match. Germline CDR1 and CDR2: SGHRS and YFSETQ. CDR3 protein: CASSLTTSGRGEQFF. The CDR3, as DNA: TGCGCCAGCAGCTTGACGACTAGCGGGAGAGGTGAGCAGTTCTTC. Variable domain in full (rest from reference TRBV5-1 and TRBJ2-1): KAGVTQTPRYLIKTRGQQVTLSCSPISGHRSVSWYQQTPGQGLQFLFEYFSETQRNKGNFPGRFSGRQFSNSRSEMNVSTLELGDSALYLCASSLTTSGRGEQFFGPGTRLTVL.

As to this clone: This may stem from a read error, because a much larger clone lies one nucleotide away. The rearrangement joins TRBV5-4 to TRBJ2-1; 11 bases align to TRBD2. Per the germline V gene, CDR1 is SGHNT and CDR2 is YYREEE (reference sequence). The CDR3 has 15 amino acids. V lost 3 bases to trimming and J lost 6 bases; unmatched junction nucleotides: 5. The CDR3 spells CASSSGTSGFNEQFF. For the CDR3, the DNA is TGTGCCAGCAGCTCCGGGACTAGCGGCTTCAATGAGCAGTTCTTC.

Only a few counts were recorded for this clone. The chain has TRBV6-6 and TRBJ2-4; the match to TRBD1 covers 8 bases. Looked up from germline, CDR1 is MNHNY and CDR2 is SVGAGI (reference sequence). This CDR3 contains 13 residues. The V segment lost 7 bases and the J segment 8 bases; nucleotides outside the gene matches: 7. In DNA form, the CDR3 reads TGTGCCAGCATCGAGACAGGGGCGGACATTCAGTACTTC. Translation gives CASIETGADIQYF.

This clone occurred a few times. CDR3 region: CASSPRTGRSSGANVLTF. CDR3 bases: TGTGCCAGCAGTCCCCGGACAGGGAGGAGCTCTGGGGCCAACGTCCTGACTTTC. This chain joins TRBV27 and TRBJ2-6; TRBD1 agrees at 8 bases. The CDR3 has 18 residues. Germline trimming cut 5 bases from V and 0 bases from J; bases unmatched to any gene: 9. The V gene's germline CDR1 is MNHEY and CDR2 SMNVEV (reference sequence).

This clone was found a few times. J is TRBJ2-2 and V is TRBV4-2; 12 bases line up with TRBD2. CDR1 and CDR2 (germline): LGHNA, YNFKEQ. V trimming: 1 base; J trimming: 6 bases; junction bases outside the gene matches: 6. CDR3 length: 17 residues. CDR3 sequence reads: CASSQAFSSGRAGELFF. The CDR3, as DNA: TGTGCCAGCAGCCAAGCTTTCTCTAGCGGGAGGGCCGGGGAGCTGTTTTTT.

V is TRBV7-2 and J is TRBJ2-7; 8 nucleotides line up with TRBD1. The V gene end was trimmed by 5 bases and the J gene end by 7 bases; junction bases not matched to a gene: 16. In germline, CDR1 is SGHTA, CDR2 FQGNSA. The CDR3 is made up of 16 amino acids. The CDR3 region is CASSPQGTGVLEEQYF. CDR3 sequence (DNA): TGTGCCAGCAGCCCCCAGGGGACAGGAGTTTTGGAAGAGCAGTACTTC.

This clone was counted at least ten times. J is TRBJ2-1 and V is TRBV15; 8 bases are a match to TRBD1. J was trimmed by 5 bases and V by 6 bases; bases with no gene match: 9. The CDR3 runs 15 residues. The V gene's germline CDR1 is LNHNV and CDR2 YYDKDF (reference sequence). In nucleotides, the CDR3 is TGTGCCACCAGTGCCCGGGACAGGTTTGACAATGAGCAGTTCTTC. Translating it yields CATSARDRFDNEQFF.

This clone was detected a few times. V and J are TRBV19 and TRBJ2-1, with 13 bases identical to TRBD2. The CDR3 consists of 17 residues. V was clipped by 4 bases and J by 7 bases; unmatched bases: 10. CDR1 is LNHDA and CDR2 is SQIVND in the germline V gene (reference sequence). The CDR3 sequence is CASSTTLILAGGNEQFF. In DNA, the CDR3 is TGTGCCAGTAGTACCACCTTGATACTAGCGGGAGGGAATGAGCAGTTCTTC.

This chain links TRBV9 with TRBJ1-5, with D uncertain. The CDR3 extends over 12 amino acids. Germline CDR1 SGDLS, CDR2 YYNGEE. Trimming took off 0 bases at V and 5 bases at J, with 3 bases between the two ends. The CDR3 reads CASSVDYQPQHF. The CDR3 nucleotides are TGTGCCAGCAGCGTAGATTATCAGCCCCAGCATTTT.

There are a few counts of this clone. This rearrangement joins TRBV6-6 to TRBJ2-6, with D tentatively TRBD2 (5 bases). Germline CDR1 reads MNHNY; CDR2 reads SVGAGI (reference sequence). The CDR3 length is 15 residues. V lost 6 bases and J lost 2, with 11 bases in between. The CDR3 sequence is CASSRDGAGANVLTF. CDR3 coding DNA: TGTGCCAGCAGCCGAGACGGGGCTGGGGCCAACGTCCTGACTTTC.

This clone occurred a few times. Being one base from a much bigger clone, this may be a read error. CDR3 in amino acids: CASSLANQPQHF. In DNA form, the CDR3 reads TGTGCCAGCAGCTTAGCCAATCAGCCCCAGCATTTT. The chain has TRBV7-2 and TRBJ1-5; D unclear. The CDR3 covers 12 residues. V lost 0 bases to trimming and J lost 3 bases, with 0 bases between them. Germline CDR1 is SGHTA and CDR2 is FQGNSA.